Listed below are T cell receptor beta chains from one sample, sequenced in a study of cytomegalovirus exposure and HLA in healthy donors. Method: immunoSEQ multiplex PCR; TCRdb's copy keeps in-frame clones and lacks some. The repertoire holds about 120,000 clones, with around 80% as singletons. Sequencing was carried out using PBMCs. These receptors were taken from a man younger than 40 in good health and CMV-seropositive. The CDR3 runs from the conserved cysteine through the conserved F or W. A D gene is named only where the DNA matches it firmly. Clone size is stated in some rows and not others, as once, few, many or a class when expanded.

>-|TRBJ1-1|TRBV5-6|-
TGTGCCAGCACCGGTTCTGTCGCGGGTGAAGCTTTCTTT
CASTGSVAGEAFF
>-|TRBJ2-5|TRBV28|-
TGTGCCAGCAGTGACTGCAATCGGATCATTGTCGACGAGACCCAGTACTTC
CASSDCNRIIVDETQYF
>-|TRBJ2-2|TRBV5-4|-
TGTGCCAGCAGCTTGGCTGGCCCGAACACCGGGGAGCTGTTTTTT
CASSLAGPNTGELFF
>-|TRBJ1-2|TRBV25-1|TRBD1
TGTGCCACTAGGGCCCCCGGACAGGACAACTATGGCTACACCTTC
CATRAPGQDNYGYTF
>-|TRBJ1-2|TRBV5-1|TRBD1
TGCGCCAGCAGCTTTAGGGACAGGAGAAACTATGGCTACACCTTC
CASSFRDRRNYGYTF
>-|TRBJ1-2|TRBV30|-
TGTGCCTGGAGTTTTGGGGGAGGGGAATCCTATGGCTACACCTTC
CAWSFGGGESYGYTF
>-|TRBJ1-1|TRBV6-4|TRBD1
TGTGCCAGCAGTGCCAGGAGACAGGGGACTGAAGCTTTCTTT
CASSARRQGTEAFF
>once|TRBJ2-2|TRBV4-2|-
TGTGCCAGCAGCCAAGAGGTAGCTGTAACCGGGGAGCTGTTTTTT
CASSQEVAVTGELFF
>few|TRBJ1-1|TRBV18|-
TGTGCCAGCTCACCTGGGGCGATGTACACTGAAGCTTTCTTT
CASSPGAMYTEAFF
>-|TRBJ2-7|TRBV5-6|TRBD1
TGTGCCAGCAGTCATTACTCGGAGTCAGGGACAGGGATTTACGAGCAGTACTTC
CASSHYSESGTGIYEQYF
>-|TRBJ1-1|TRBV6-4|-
TGTGCCAGCAGTGACTTTTATGGGCAGGGATCTGAAGCTTTCTTT
CASSDFYGQGSEAFF
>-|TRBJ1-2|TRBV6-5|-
TGTGCCAGCAGCGTTGCGCTGGACTATGGCTACACCTTC
CASSVALDYGYTF
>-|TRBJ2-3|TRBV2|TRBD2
TGTGCCAGCAGTCCCACTAGCGGGGGGCCAGATACGCAGTATTTT
CASSPTSGGPDTQYF
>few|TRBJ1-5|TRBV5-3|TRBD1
TGTGCCAGAAGCAGGACAGGGGCAGGTCAGCCCCAGCATTTT
CARSRTGAGQPQHF
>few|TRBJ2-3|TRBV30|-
TGTGCCTGGACCGACCGGCGAGGGGGTGGAGATACGCAGTATTTT
CAWTDRRGGGDTQYF
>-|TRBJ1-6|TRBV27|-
TGTGCCAGCAGCCTATCGGGGGGGCCAGGGAATTCACCCCTCCACTTT
CASSLSGGPGNSPLHF
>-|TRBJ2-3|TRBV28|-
TGTGCCAGCAGTCCCGCTCCGGTGACAGATACGCAGTATTTT
CASSPAPVTDTQYF
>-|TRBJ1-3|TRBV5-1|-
TGCGCCAGCAGCTCCTCAGGTTCACCTGGAAACACCATATATTTT
CASSSSGSPGNTIYF
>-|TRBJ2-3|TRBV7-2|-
TGTGCCAGTCTAAAGAGGTTTGCCGATACGCAGTATTTT
CASLKRFADTQYF
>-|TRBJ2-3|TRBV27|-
TGTGCCAGCAGTACCAGACTCTTTAGCACAGATACGCAGTATTTT
CASSTRLFSTDTQYF
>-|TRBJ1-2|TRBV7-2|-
TGTGCCAGCAGCACCCAGGGGTTGTGGTATGGCTACACCTTC
CASSTQGLWYGYTF
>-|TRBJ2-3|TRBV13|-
TGTGCCACCTCGCCCAGCGGCCCAGATACGCAGTATTTT
CATSPSGPDTQYF
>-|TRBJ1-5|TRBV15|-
TGTGCCACCAGCAGAGATGAGGGATTGAGCAATCAGCCCCAGCATTTT
CATSRDEGLSNQPQHF
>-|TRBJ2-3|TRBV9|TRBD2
TGTGCCAGCAGCCAACGACTAGCGGTCACAGATACGCAGTATTTT
CASSQRLAVTDTQYF
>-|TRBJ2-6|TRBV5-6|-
TGTGCCAGCAGCAGCGGCCATAGCTCTGGGGCCAACGTCCTGACTTTC
CASSSGHSSGANVLTF
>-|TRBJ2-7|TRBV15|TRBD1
TGTGCCACCAGCAGAGAGAGAGGACAGGCCTACGAGCAGTACTTC
CATSRERGQAYEQYF
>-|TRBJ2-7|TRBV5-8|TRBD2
TGTGCCAGCAGATTTCTAGCGGGGGGGGCCTACGAGCAGTACTTC
CASRFLAGGAYEQYF
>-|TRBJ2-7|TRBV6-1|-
TGTGCCAGCAGTGAAGGCACTACCTACGAGCAGTACTTC
CASSEGTTYEQYF
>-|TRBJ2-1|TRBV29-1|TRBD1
TGCAGCGCAGGCCCGGGACAGTTTCCCAATGAGCAGTTCTTC
CSAGPGQFPNEQFF
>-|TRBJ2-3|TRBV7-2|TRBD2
TGTGCCAGCAGCTTAACTAGCGGGGGGACAGATACGCAGTATTTT
CASSLTSGGTDTQYF
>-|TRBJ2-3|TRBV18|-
TGTGCCAGCTCCCTCCGAGGCGGGACCGCCACTAGCACAGATACGCAGTATTTT
CASSLRGGTATSTDTQYF
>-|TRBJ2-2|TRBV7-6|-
TGTGCCAGCGGGACTTCGGTGAACACCGGGGAGCTGTTTTTT
CASGTSVNTGELFF
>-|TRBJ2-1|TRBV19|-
TGTGCCAGTAGTAGTAGGACAGCAAACAATGAGCAGTTCTTC
CASSSRTANNEQFF
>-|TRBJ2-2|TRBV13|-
TGTGCCAGCAGCTTCTGGGGGCGATCAGGCGAGGGGCTGTTTTTT
CASSFWGRSGEGLFF
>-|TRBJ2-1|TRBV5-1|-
TGCGCCAGCAGCTTGGATCGAGTAACCCTGGCGGGCAATGAGCAGTTCTTC
CASSLDRVTLAGNEQFF
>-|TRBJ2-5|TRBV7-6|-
TGTACCAGCAGCTTAGAGCGCACCCCAGAGGCCCAGTACTTC
CTSSLERTPEAQYF
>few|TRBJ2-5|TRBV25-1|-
TGTGCCAGCAGTGGTTCCGACGGGAACCAAGAGACCCAGTACTTC
CASSGSDGNQETQYF
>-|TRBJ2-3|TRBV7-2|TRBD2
TGTGCCAGCAGCCTGGGACTAGCGGTTACAGATACGCAGTATTTT
CASSLGLAVTDTQYF
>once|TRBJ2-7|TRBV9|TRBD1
TGTGCCAGCAGCTCCGGGACAGGTGTCTCCTACGAGCAGTACTTC
CASSSGTGVSYEQYF
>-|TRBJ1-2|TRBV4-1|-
TGCGCCAGCAGATTGGACACCGGAAGCTATGGCTACACCTTC
CASRLDTGSYGYTF
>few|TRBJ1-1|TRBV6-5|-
TGTGCCAGCAGTAACTGGGAGTATGAAGCTTTCTTT
CASSNWEYEAFF
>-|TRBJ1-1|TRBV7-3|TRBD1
TGTGCCAGCAGCACTCGGACAGGGGGCCCTATGAACACTGAAGCTTTCTTT
CASSTRTGGPMNTEAFF
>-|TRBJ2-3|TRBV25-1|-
TGTGCCAGCAGTGAATCCAGGGGAGCAGATACGCAGTATTTT
CASSESRGADTQYF
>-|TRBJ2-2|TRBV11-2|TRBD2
TGTGCCAGCAGCTCGGGGGGTATACTCGCGGACACCGGGGAGCTGTTTTTT
CASSSGGILADTGELFF
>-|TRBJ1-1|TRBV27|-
TGTGCCAGCAGTCTCTACAGTTTAAACACTGAAGCTTTCTTT
CASSLYSLNTEAFF
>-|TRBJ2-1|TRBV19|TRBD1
TGTGCCAGTAGTACCGGGACAGGGAGCTCCTACAATGAGCAGTTCTTC
CASSTGTGSSYNEQFF
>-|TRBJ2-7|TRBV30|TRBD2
TGTGCCTGGAGTGTAGCGGGGGGTTTCAGGGACGAGCAGTACTTC
CAWSVAGGFRDEQYF
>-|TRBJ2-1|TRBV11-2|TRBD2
TGTGCCAGCAGCTTAGCTCCGGGGGGGTTGGATGAGCAGTTCTTC
CASSLAPGGLDEQFF
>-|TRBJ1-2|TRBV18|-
TGTGCCAGCTCACCGAGGGAGGAGGCTAACTATGGCTACACCTTC
CASSPREEANYGYTF
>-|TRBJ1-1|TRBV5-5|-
TGTGCCAGCAGCTTGGCTGGGAGGCACACTGAAGCTTTCTTT
CASSLAGRHTEAFF
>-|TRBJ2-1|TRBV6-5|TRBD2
TGTGCCAGCAGTAACGGACTAGCTCAGAATGAGCAGTTCTTC
CASSNGLAQNEQFF
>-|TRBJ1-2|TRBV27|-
TGTGCCAGCAGTTTTAGTTTCGACAGGCCGTGGGGCTACACCTTC
CASSFSFDRPWGYTF
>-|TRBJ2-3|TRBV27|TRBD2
TGTGCCAGCACTACCCTCGCGGGGGGCTTCCAAGGTACGCAGTATTTT
CASTTLAGGFQGTQYF
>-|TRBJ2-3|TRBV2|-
TGTGCCAGCCCCTTTACAGATACGCAGTATTTT
CASPFTDTQYF
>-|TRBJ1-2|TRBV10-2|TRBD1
TGCGCCAGCACCCCGGGACAGGGATCTAACTATGGCTACACCTTC
CASTPGQGSNYGYTF
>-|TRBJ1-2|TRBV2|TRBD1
TGTGCCAGTCAGGGGGCGCCAGGCTACACCTTC
CASQGAPGYTF
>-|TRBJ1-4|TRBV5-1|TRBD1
TGCGCCAGCAAACTGGTCGGGACAGGCTATGAAAAACTGTTTTTT
CASKLVGTGYEKLFF
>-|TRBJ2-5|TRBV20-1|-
TGCAGTGCGGGGCGCGAGACCCAGTACTTC
CSAGRETQYF
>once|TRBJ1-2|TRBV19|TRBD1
TGTGCCAGTAGTATCGACAGGGACTATGGCTACACCTTC
CASSIDRDYGYTF